The clone carrying this T cell receptor (beta chain) was found once. V lost 3 bases and J 9 bases, leaving 6 bases between the germline ends. The CDR3 loop spans 11 amino acids. Primed by a sample-barcoded 5' primer and a J-beta primer mix, a second PCR proceeded for 7 to 11 cycles. MiXCR, applied by TCRdb to the 5' RACE reads, yields one record per CDR3 protein. This table holds 750,000 to 950,000 distinct CDR3 sequences, roughly 50% found once. This specimen belongs to a study of blood T cells in healthy people across ages. Study details: When template switching was applied, about one barcoded beta molecule was captured per two T cells.

This rearrangement joins TRBV12-3 or TRBV12-4 to TRBJ1-5; D not certain. Sequenced sample: blood. The origin of this receptor is an elderly man in good health. CDR3 nucleotides: TGTGCCAGCAGTTTGAGCACGCCCCAGCATTTT. It is translated as CASSLSTPQHF.